This T cell receptor beta chain is from a study of cytomegalovirus exposure and HLA in healthy donors. Study context: Genotyping of 400 or so donors showed that 80% to 90% belonged to the Caucasian-associated ancestry cluster.

Worth noting for this clone: Its antigen is not identified. A read error may produce the germline difference seen at one junction end.

The CDR3 loop spans 17 amino acids. CDR1 is SEHNR and CDR2 is FQNEAQ in the germline V gene (reference sequence). The study's findings and limits: HLA alleles showed associations with 15,000 to 20,000 TCR beta sequences in a later analysis, at a 0.05 false discovery rate.

Healthy bone marrow donors made up the donors. Primers: 60 Vbeta forward and 13 Jbeta reverse. Sequencing used immunoSEQ multiplex PCR; TCRdb keeps in-frame clones, though not all of them. The sample yields about 110,000 clones, 65% to 80% seen once. The chain is built from TRBV7-9 and TRBJ2-5; 10 nucleotides match TRBD1. This clonotype was sampled from a woman aged 50 to 60 in good health and CMV-seropositive. The sequenced material came from PBMCs. In nucleotides, the CDR3 is TGTTCCAGCAGCTTAGGTGTCCTCGGACAGGGGGAAGAGACCCAGTACTTC. Translating gives CSSSLGVLGQGEETQYF.